The 20 T cell receptor beta chains reported below all come from one sample, sequenced in a study of blood T cell repertoires in COVID-19. Method: immunoSEQ multiplex PCR; TCRdb's copy keeps in-frame clones and lacks some. The data hold approximately 120,000 clones, with roughly 81% observed a single time. Sequences were obtained from peripheral blood. These receptors were taken from a human donor in a cohort sampled during active COVID-19.

This clone was seen a few times. The CDR3 DNA sequence: TGTGCCAGCAGAAGAGGGGGACAGGGTCATACGCAGTATTTT. It codes for CASRRGGQGHTQYF. This rearrangement joins TRBV2 to TRBJ2-3; 9 nucleotides align to TRBD1. The CDR3 is made up of 14 amino acids. V gave up 6 bases and J gave up 7 bases; unmatched junction bases: 8. Looked up from germline, CDR1 is SNHLY and CDR2 is FYNNEI.

V and J are TRBV5-1 and TRBJ2-7; 11 bases match TRBD2. The CDR3 contains 16 residues. The V gene end was trimmed by 0 bases and the J gene end by 4 bases; junction bases not matched to a gene: 6. CDR1 SGHRS and CDR2 YFSETQ come from the germline V gene. CDR3 sequence reads: CASSLGLAGGVYEQYF. The CDR3, as DNA: TGCGCCAGCAGCTTGGGGCTAGCGGGGGGTGTATACGAGCAGTACTTC. Combining the CDR3 with reference TRBV5-1 and TRBJ2-7 gives the whole variable domain KAGVTQTPRYLIKTRGQQVTLSCSPISGHRSVSWYQQTPGQGLQFLFEYFSETQRNKGNFPGRFSGRQFSNSRSEMNVSTLELGDSALYLCASSLGLAGGVYEQYFGPGTRLTVT.

The chain combines TRBV5-1 with TRBJ2-1; 9 bases are shared with TRBD2. V shed 4 bases, J shed 4 bases, and the junction held 12 bases outside the gene matches. This CDR3 region has 17 residues. Germline CDR1 is SGHRS and CDR2 is YFSETQ. The CDR3 reads CASSPISGSSSYNEQFF. Written as DNA, the CDR3 is TGCGCCAGCAGCCCCATTAGCGGGAGTTCCTCGTACAATGAGCAGTTCTTC.

The chain links TRBV5-4 to TRBJ1-4; 7 bases align to TRBD1. This CDR3 comprises 15 residues. V shed 4 bases, J shed 8 bases, and the junction held 11 bases outside the gene matches. CDR1 and CDR2 from the germline V gene are SGHNT and YYREEE (reference sequence). This CDR3 is CASSQRQGGGEKLFF. CDR3 nucleotides: TGTGCCAGCAGCCAGAGACAGGGTGGGGGAGAAAAACTGTTTTTT.

V and J are TRBV5-8 and TRBJ1-1; D unclear. Germline V gene lookup returns CDR1 SGHTS and CDR2 YDEGEE. V was cut by 1 base and J by 7 bases, with 8 bases left in between. The CDR3 is 12 amino acids. The CDR3 region is CASSLLVIEAFF. CDR3 sequence (DNA): TGTGCCAGCAGCTTGTTAGTAATTGAAGCTTTCTTT. Complete variable domain (other parts from reference TRBV5-8 and TRBJ1-1): EAGVTQSPTHLIKTRGQQATLRCSPISGHTSVYWYQQALGLGLQFLLWYDEGEERNRGNFPPRFSGRQFPNYSSELNVNALELEDSALYLCASSLLVIEAFFGQGTRLTVV.

V is TRBV5-1 and J is TRBJ2-7, with a possible D match to TRBD1 (5 bases). CDR3 length equals 15 residues. Germline assignment: CDR1 SGHRS and CDR2 YFSETQ. V was shortened by 3 bases and J by 2 bases, with 15 bases between the two germline ends. Written as DNA, the CDR3 is TGCGCCAGCAGCTCGAAGACAGCTTCTACCTACGAGCAGTACTTC. The encoded protein is CASSSKTASTYEQYF.

J is TRBJ2-3 and V is TRBV7-9; 7 positions agree with TRBD1. The CDR3 runs 16 residues. Looked up from germline, CDR1 is SEHNR and CDR2 is FQNEAQ (reference sequence). V gave up 3 bases and J gave up 3 bases; unmatched junction bases: 9. CDR3 in DNA: TGTGCCAGCAGCTTCCCCGGCAGGGGGACGACAGATACGCAGTATTTT. It yields the protein CASSFPGRGTTDTQYF.

The rearrangement joins TRBV6-6 to TRBJ2-3, with a possible D match to TRBD2 (5 bases). With 5 bases removed from V and 2 bases from J, the gap between germline ends came to 14 bases. Germline loops: CDR1 MNHNY, CDR2 SVGAGI (reference sequence). The CDR3 has 15 amino acids. CDR3 in DNA: TGTGCCAGCAGTCTGAGCGGTGCCTTCACAGATACGCAGTATTTT. This codes for CASSLSGAFTDTQYF.

The V gene is TRBV4-1, the J gene TRBJ2-1; D gene uncertain. CDR1 is MGHRA and CDR2 is YSYEKL in the germline V gene. V was pared by 0 bases and J by 9 bases, with 9 bases between. The CDR3 consists of 13 residues. CDR3 DNA: TGCGCCAGCAGCCAAGATCCCAGGCTTGAGCAGTTCTTC. Protein sequence: CASSQDPRLEQFF.

The rearrangement joins TRBV30 to TRBJ1-6, with a weak D call TRBD1 (6 bases). Germline CDR1 GTSNPN, CDR2 SVGIG (reference sequence). Deletions cut 4 bases from V and 6 bases from J, with 16 bases between. The CDR3 has 15 residues. The CDR3 region is CAWNPTGGFNSPLHF. In DNA, the CDR3 is TGTGCCTGGAACCCGACAGGCGGATTTAATTCACCCCTCCACTTT.

This chain joins TRBV7-9 and TRBJ1-5, with D unclear. Per the germline V gene, CDR1 is SEHNR and CDR2 is FQNEAQ (reference sequence). The CDR3 loop spans 15 amino acids. V shed 6 bases and J shed 6 bases, with 18 bases lying between them. This CDR3 reads CASSARGGVGQPQHF. The DNA for the CDR3 is TGTGCCAGCAGTGCGCGCGGCGGGGTGGGTCAGCCCCAGCATTTT.

This chain connects TRBV5-6 to TRBJ2-3; 7 positions match TRBD1. This CDR3 has 15 amino acids. The germline V gene has CDR1 SGHDT and CDR2 YYEEEE. V was pared by 4 bases and J by 5 bases, with 10 bases of the junction left unmatched. CDR3 nucleotides: TGTGCCAGCAGCCTCAGGGGGACCCGGGGAGATACGCAGTATTTT. It is translated as CASSLRGTRGDTQYF.

The V call is TRBV27, the J call TRBJ2-3; TRBD2 agrees at 7 bases. Trimming at V came to 7 bases and at J to 1 base, leaving 5 bases not matched to a gene. Germline V gene sequence: CDR1 MNHEY, CDR2 SMNVEV (reference sequence). The CDR3 runs 14 residues. CDR3 protein: CASKSLAGTDTQYF. CDR3 bases: TGTGCCAGCAAGTCCCTAGCGGGCACAGATACGCAGTATTTT.

This chain connects TRBV12-5 to TRBJ2-5; weak D call: TRBD1 (5 bases). The germline V and J ends were trimmed by 6 bases and 4 bases, with 9 bases remaining between them. The CDR3 covers 12 residues. Germline CDR1 is LGHNT and CDR2 is FRNRAP. In nucleotides, the CDR3 is TGTGCTAGTGGATCAGGGCGAGAGACCCAGTACTTC. Its translation is CASGSGRETQYF.

This clone was detected only once. The rearrangement uses TRBV7-3 and TRBJ2-2; 7 bases match TRBD1. There are 16 residues in the CDR3. Losses at the gene ends were 5 bases for V and 7 bases for J; bases not matched to a gene: 13. Germline CDR1 is SGHTA and CDR2 is FQGTGA. The CDR3 region has the DNA TGTGCCAGCAGCCACCTCCCCGGGACAGAGTACGGGGAGCTGTTTTTT. Amino acids: CASSHLPGTEYGELFF.

J is TRBJ1-2 and V is TRBV6-6; D ambiguous. The CDR3 contains 13 residues. Trimming removed 4 bases from V and 2 bases from J, with 8 bases in between. Germline CDR1 and CDR2: MNHNY and SVGAGI (reference sequence). CDR3: CASSSPRNYGYTF. In DNA, the CDR3 is TGTGCCAGCAGTTCCCCCAGGAACTATGGCTACACCTTC.

The genes are TRBV7-8 and TRBJ1-5, with D possibly being TRBD1 (5 bases). Germline V gene lookup returns CDR1 SGHVS and CDR2 FQNEAQ. The CDR3 length is 14 residues. The ends were cut back, 0 bases at V and 6 bases at J, with 9 bases in the middle. For the CDR3, the DNA is TGTGCCAGCAGCTTAGCGGGGGGTGGTCAGCCCCAGCATTTT. It translates to CASSLAGGGQPQHF.

The chain combines TRBV30 with TRBJ1-3; D may be TRBD1 (5 bases). This CDR3 is 13 amino acids long. Per germline, CDR1 GTSNPN and CDR2 SVGIG (reference sequence). V lost 6 bases and J lost 4, with 13 bases in between. The CDR3 DNA reads as TGTGCCTGCAACCGGGCAGGGGGAAACACCATATATTTT. Encoded protein: CACNRAGGNTIYF.

This clone has a single count. The rearrangement links TRBV6-6 to TRBJ1-1, with D possibly TRBD1 on 6 matching bases. Trimming cost V 8 bases and J 3 bases, with 16 bases left between them. The CDR3 runs to 14 residues. Germline values: CDR1 MNHNY, CDR2 SVGAGI (reference sequence). DNA for the CDR3: TGTGCCAGCGGAAATGGACAGACTTACACTGAAGCTTTCTTT. Protein: CASGNGQTYTEAFF.

The J gene is TRBJ1-2, the V gene TRBV5-6; D gene unclear. The CDR3 runs to 13 residues. Germline assignment: CDR1 SGHDT and CDR2 YYEEEE. Trimming cost V 2 bases and J 6 bases, with 11 bases left between them. The CDR3 coding sequence is TGTGCCAGCAGCTTTACGGGGAGGGATGGCTACACCTTC. This encodes CASSFTGRDGYTF.